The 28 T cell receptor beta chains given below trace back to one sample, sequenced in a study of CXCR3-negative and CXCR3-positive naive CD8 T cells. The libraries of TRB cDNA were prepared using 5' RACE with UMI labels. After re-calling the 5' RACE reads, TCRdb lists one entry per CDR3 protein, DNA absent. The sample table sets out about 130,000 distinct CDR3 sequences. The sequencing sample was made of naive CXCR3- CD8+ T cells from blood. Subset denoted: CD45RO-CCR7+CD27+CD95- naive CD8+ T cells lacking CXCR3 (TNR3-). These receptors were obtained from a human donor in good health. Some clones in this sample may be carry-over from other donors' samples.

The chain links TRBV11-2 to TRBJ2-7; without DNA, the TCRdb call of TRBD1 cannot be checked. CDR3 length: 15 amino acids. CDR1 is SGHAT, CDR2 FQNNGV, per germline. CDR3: CASSLTVMRDDEQYF.

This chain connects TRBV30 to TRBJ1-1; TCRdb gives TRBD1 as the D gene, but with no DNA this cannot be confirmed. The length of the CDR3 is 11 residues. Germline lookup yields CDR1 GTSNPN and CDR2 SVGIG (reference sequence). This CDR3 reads CARTAAGVAFF.

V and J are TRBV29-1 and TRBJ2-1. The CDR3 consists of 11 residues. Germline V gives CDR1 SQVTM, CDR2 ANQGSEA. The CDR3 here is CSVGFANEQFF.

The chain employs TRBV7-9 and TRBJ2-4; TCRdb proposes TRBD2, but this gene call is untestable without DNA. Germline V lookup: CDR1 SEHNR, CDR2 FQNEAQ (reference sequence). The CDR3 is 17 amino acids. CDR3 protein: CASRPSTGSLAKNIQYF. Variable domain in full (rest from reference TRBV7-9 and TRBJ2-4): DTGVSQNPRHKITKRGQNVTFRCDPISEHNRLYWYRQTLGQGPEFLTYFQNEAQLEKSRLLSDRFSAERPKGSFSTLEIQRTEQGDSAMYLCASRPSTGSLAKNIQYFGAGTRLSVL.

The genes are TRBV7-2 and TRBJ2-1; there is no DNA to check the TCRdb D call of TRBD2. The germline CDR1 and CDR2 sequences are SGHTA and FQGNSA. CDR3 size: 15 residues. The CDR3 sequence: CASSPGLAGGNEQFF.

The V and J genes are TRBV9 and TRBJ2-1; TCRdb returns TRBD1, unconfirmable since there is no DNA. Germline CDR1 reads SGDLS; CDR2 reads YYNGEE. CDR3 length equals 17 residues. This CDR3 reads CASSVGHGGSSYNEQFF.

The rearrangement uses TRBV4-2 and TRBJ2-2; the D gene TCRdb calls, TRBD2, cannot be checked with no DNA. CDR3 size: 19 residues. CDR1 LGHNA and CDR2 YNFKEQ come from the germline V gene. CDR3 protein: CASSQVTSGGASNTGELFF.

The CDR3 is CATSSRVATEAFF. V gene TRBV15 combines with J gene TRBJ1-1; the D call of TRBD1 rests on TCRdb alone, since no DNA is present to check it. Germline V gives CDR1 LNHNV, CDR2 YYDKDF (reference sequence). The length of the CDR3 is 13 residues.

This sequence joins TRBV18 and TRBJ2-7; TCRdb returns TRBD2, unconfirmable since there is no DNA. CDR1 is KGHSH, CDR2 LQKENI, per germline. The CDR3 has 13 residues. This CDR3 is CASSPEAEYEQYF.

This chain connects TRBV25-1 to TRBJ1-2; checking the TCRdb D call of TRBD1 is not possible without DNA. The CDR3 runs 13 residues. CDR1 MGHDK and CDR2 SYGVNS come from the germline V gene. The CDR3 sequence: CASSEGRDYGYTF.

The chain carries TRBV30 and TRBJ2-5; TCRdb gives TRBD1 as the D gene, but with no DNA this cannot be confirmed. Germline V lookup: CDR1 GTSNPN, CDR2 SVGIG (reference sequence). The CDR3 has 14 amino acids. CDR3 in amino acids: CACSRPGSGETQYF.

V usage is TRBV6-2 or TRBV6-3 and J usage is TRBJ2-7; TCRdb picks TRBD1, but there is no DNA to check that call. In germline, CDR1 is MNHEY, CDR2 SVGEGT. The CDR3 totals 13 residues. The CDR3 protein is CASSPLVNYEQYF.

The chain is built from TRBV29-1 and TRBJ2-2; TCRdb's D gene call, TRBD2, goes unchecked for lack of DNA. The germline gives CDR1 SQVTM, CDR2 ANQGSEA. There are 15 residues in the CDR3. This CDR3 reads CSVRTSGGETGELFF.

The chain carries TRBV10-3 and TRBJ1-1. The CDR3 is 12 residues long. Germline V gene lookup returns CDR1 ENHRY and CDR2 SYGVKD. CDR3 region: CAIRDRGTEAFF.

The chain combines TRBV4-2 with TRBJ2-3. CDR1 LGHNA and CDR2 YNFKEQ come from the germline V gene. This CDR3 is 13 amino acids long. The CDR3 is CASSQEGELGQYF.

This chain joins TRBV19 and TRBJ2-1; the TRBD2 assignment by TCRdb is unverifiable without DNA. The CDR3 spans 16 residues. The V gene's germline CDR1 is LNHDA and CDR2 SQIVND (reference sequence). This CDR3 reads CASSIGGRVPYNEQFF.

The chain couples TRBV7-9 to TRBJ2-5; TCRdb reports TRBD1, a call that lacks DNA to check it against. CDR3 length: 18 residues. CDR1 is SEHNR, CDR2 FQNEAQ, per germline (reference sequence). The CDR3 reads CASSLLGGPVGKEETQYF.

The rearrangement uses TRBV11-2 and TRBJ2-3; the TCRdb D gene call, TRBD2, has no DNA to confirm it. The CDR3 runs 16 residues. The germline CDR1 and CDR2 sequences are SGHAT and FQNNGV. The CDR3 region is CASSTARDYYTDTQYF.

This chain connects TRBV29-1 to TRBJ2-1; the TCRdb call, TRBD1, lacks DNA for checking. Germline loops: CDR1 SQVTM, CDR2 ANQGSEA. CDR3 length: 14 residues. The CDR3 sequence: CSVSDRGDYNEQFF.

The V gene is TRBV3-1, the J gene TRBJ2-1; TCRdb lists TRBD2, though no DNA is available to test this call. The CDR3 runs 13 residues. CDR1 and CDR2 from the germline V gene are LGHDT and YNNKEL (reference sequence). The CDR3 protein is CASSPGTKNEQFF.

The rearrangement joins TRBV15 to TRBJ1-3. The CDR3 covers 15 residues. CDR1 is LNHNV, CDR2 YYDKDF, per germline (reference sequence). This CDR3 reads CATSRTTISGNTIYF.

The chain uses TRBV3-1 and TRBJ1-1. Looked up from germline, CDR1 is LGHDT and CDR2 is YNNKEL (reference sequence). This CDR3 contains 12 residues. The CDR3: CASSYLKGEAFF.

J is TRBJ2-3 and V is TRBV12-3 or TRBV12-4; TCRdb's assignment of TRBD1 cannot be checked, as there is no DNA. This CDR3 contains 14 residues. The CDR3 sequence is CASSLAGGAGTQYF.

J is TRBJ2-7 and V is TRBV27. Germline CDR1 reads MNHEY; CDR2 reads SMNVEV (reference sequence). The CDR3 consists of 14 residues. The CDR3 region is CASSSGLKPYEQYF.

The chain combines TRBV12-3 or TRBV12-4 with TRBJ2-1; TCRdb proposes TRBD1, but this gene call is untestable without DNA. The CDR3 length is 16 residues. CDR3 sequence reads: CASSLFLEGAWNEQFF.

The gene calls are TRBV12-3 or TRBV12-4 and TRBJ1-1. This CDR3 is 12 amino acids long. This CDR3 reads CASSLGDPTVFF.

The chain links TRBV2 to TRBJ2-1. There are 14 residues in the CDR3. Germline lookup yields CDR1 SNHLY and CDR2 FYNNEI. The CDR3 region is CASSEGVKENEQFF.

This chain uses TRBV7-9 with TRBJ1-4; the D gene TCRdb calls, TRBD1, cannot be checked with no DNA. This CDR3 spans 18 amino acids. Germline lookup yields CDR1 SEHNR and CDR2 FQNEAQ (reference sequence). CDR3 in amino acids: CASSPVRDNYATNEKLFF.